This is a list of T cell receptor beta chains from one sample in a study of blood T cell repertoires in COVID-19. Profiled with immunoSEQ multiplex PCR; TCRdb holds only in-frame clones, not every one. The data hold fewer than 110,000 clones, with around 92% observed a single time. Sequenced sample: peripheral blood. These receptors were obtained from a woman aged 55-69 years with acute or convalescent COVID-19. The CDR3 runs from the conserved cysteine through the conserved F or W. A D gene is named only where the DNA matches it firmly. Only some rows state a clone size, as once, few, many or a class for expanded clones.

clone size,V gene,D gene,J gene,CDR3 protein,CDR3 DNA
-,TRBV28,TRBD1,TRBJ1-3,CASSRGTGGNTIYF,TGTGCCAGCAGTAGGGGGACAGGGGGAAACACCATATATTTT
-,TRBV2,TRBD2,TRBJ2-1,CASSEGRGGNEQFF,TGTGCCAGCAGTGAAGGGAGGGGAGGGAATGAGCAGTTCTTC
-,TRBV19,TRBD1,TRBJ1-5,CASSYRGRDQPQHF,TGTGCCAGTAGTTACAGGGGAAGGGATCAGCCCCAGCATTTT
-,TRBV25-1,-,TRBJ1-1,CASSVRTEAFF,TGTGCCAGCAGTGTCCGCACTGAAGCTTTCTTT
-,TRBV7-7,TRBD2,TRBJ2-5,CASSLGLAGIQETQYF,TGTGCTAGCAGCTTGGGGCTAGCGGGGATTCAAGAGACCCAGTACTTC
-,TRBV19,-,TRBJ2-1,CASIASGEDEQFF,TGTGCCAGTATCGCCTCGGGGGAAGACGAGCAGTTCTTC
-,TRBV27,-,TRBJ1-1,CASSFNSAGTFNTEAFF,TGTGCCAGCAGTTTTAACAGCGCCGGGACATTTAACACTGAAGCTTTCTTT
once,TRBV7-9,-,TRBJ1-1,CASSLAAESTEAFF,TGTGCCAGCAGCTTAGCCGCGGAGAGCACTGAAGCTTTCTTT
once,TRBV2,-,TRBJ1-5,CASENSQGQPQHF,TGTGCCAGCGAAAACAGCCAGGGCCAGCCCCAGCATTTT
-,TRBV4-1,-,TRBJ2-3,CASSHRSGTTGETQYF,TGCGCCAGCAGCCATAGGAGCGGGACAACGGGGGAGACGCAGTATTTT
-,TRBV5-1,TRBD1,TRBJ1-2,CASSSGTGGPLDGYTF,TGCGCCAGCAGCTCCGGGACAGGGGGGCCTCTGGATGGCTACACCTTC
few,TRBV5-1,TRBD1,TRBJ2-7,CASSSGQGAYEQYF,TGCGCCAGCAGCTCCGGGCAGGGGGCCTACGAGCAGTACTTC
once,TRBV5-6,-,TRBJ2-2,CASSFGGTNTGELFF,TGTGCCAGCAGCTTCGGCGGGACGAACACCGGGGAGCTGTTTTTT
-,TRBV19,TRBD2,TRBJ2-1,CASSMVAGGSHNEQFF,TGTGCCAGTAGTATGGTAGCGGGAGGATCCCACAATGAGCAGTTCTTC
-,TRBV5-1,TRBD2,TRBJ2-5,CASSLVGGRETQYF,TGCGCCAGCAGCTTGGTGGGAGGGAGGGAGACCCAGTACTTC
-,TRBV20-1,-,TRBJ1-2,CSASGGADRYTF,TGCAGTGCTAGTGGGGGCGCAGACCGCTACACCTTC
-,TRBV28,TRBD1,TRBJ1-5,CASSFGRQGYGQPQHF,TGTGCCAGCAGTTTCGGCCGACAGGGGTACGGACAGCCCCAGCATTTT
-,TRBV4-1,TRBD1,TRBJ1-1,CASSQPGQGWNTEAFF,TGCGCCAGCAGCCAACCAGGACAGGGCTGGAACACTGAAGCTTTCTTT
-,TRBV29-1,-,TRBJ2-5,CSVEGLGGGETQYF,TGCAGCGTTGAGGGACTGGGGGGAGGAGAGACCCAGTACTTC
-,TRBV6-6,-,TRBJ2-3,CASRPPRVPTDTQYF,TGTGCCAGCAGACCACCACGGGTCCCCACAGATACGCAGTATTTT
-,TRBV19,-,TRBJ1-1,CASSMWSSGNTEAFF,TGTGCCAGTAGTATGTGGAGTAGTGGAAACACTGAAGCTTTCTTT
-,TRBV7-2,-,TRBJ1-2,CASSPHPRQEIGYTF,TGTGCCAGCAGCCCTCACCCCAGACAGGAGATTGGCTACACCTTC
-,TRBV5-5,-,TRBJ1-4,CASSLEGVANEKLFF,TGTGCCAGCAGCTTGGAAGGGGTGGCTAATGAAAAACTGTTTTTT
-,TRBV24-1,TRBD2,TRBJ2-1,CATSGTSGMSSYNEQFF,TGTGCCACCAGTGGGACTAGCGGAATGAGCTCCTACAATGAGCAGTTCTTC
-,TRBV15,-,TRBJ1-1,CATSPQAGNTEAFF,TGTGCCACCAGCCCCCAGGCCGGGAACACTGAAGCTTTCTTT
-,TRBV7-2,-,TRBJ2-1,CASSLWSYNEQFF,TGTGCCAGCAGCCTATGGTCCTACAATGAGCAGTTCTTC
-,TRBV11-3,-,TRBJ2-1,CASSLFSGEYNEQFF,TGTGCCAGCAGCTTATTTAGCGGAGAGTACAATGAGCAGTTCTTC
-,TRBV19,-,TRBJ2-3,CASSIGGRRTDTQYF,TGTGCCAGTAGTATCGGTGGCAGGCGCACAGATACGCAGTATTTT
-,TRBV3-1/TRBV3-2,TRBD1,TRBJ1-2,CASSLGTGYGYTF,TGTGCCAGCAGCTTAGGGACAGGGTATGGCTACACCTTC
-,TRBV6-5,TRBD1,TRBJ1-1,CASSSGGQGNTEAFF,TGTGCCAGCAGTTCAGGGGGTCAGGGGAACACTGAAGCTTTCTTT
-,TRBV6-1,-,TRBJ2-7,CASSDGTGSYEQYF,TGTGCCAGCAGTGACGGGACTGGATCCTACGAGCAGTACTTC